Below, 14 T cell receptor beta chains from the same sample are listed, as sequenced in a study of blood T cell repertoires in COVID-19. TCRdb's copy holds only in-frame clones and misses some; the assay was immunoSEQ multiplex PCR. The sample lists some 73,000 clones, 82% seen once, with 3.5% to 5% in the top ten. The sequencing sample was made of peripheral blood. The source is a woman aged 55-70 years with acute or convalescent COVID-19.

V usage is TRBV18 and J usage is TRBJ1-1; D remains ambiguous. This CDR3 contains 15 residues. Germline CDR1 reads KGHSH; CDR2 reads LQKENI. Trimming cost V 0 bases and J 1 base, with 9 bases left between them. The CDR3 DNA reads TGTGCCAGCTCACCACCCGGGAGCGGGAACACTGAAGCTTTCTTT. This gives the protein CASSPPGSGNTEAFF.

The chain couples TRBV6-5 to TRBJ2-7; D uncertain. CDR1 is MNHEY and CDR2 is SVGAGI in the germline V gene. The CDR3 loop spans 11 amino acids. Between the trimmed V and J ends, which lost 4 bases and 7 bases, there was a span of 8 bases. The CDR3 DNA reads TGTGCCAGCAGTTTCGCGTCAGAGCAGTACTTC. This encodes CASSFASEQYF.

This clone has only one observation. This chain joins TRBV7-9 and TRBJ1-6; 7 bases match TRBD1. This CDR3 has 15 amino acids. In germline, CDR1 is SEHNR, CDR2 FQNEAQ (reference sequence). V gave up 10 bases and J gave up 2 bases; unmatched junction bases: 8. CDR3 coding DNA: TGTGCCATCCCGAAACAGGGGCCCTATAATTCACCCCTCCACTTT. Protein product: CAIPKQGPYNSPLHF.

The chain combines TRBV7-8 with TRBJ1-4; D remains ambiguous. The CDR3 spans 14 residues. Trimming took 2 bases from V and 5 from J, leaving 9 bases between them. Germline assignment: CDR1 SGHVS and CDR2 FQNEAQ. In DNA, the CDR3 is TGTGCCAGCAGCTTATTCTCGGGAAATGAAAAACTGTTTTTT. Its protein product is CASSLFSGNEKLFF.

V usage is TRBV3-1 (or the pseudogene TRBV3-2) and J usage is TRBJ1-2; D possibly corresponds to TRBD1 (5 bases). CDR3 length: 15 amino acids. With 1 base removed from V and 8 bases from J, the gap between germline ends came to 17 bases. Germline V gives CDR1 LGHDT, CDR2 YNNKEL (reference sequence). The CDR3 bases are TGTGCCAGCAGCCAAGGATCCCCGGCGGGGCGAGGCTACACCTTC. Translated, it gives CASSQGSPAGRGYTF.

The chain has TRBV7-8 and TRBJ2-7; possible D gene TRBD1, 5 bases. The CDR3 runs to 12 residues. Germline V gene data show CDR1 as SGHVS and CDR2 as FQNEAQ. Trimming removed 6 bases from V and 6 bases from J, with 12 bases in between. The CDR3 reads CASSSVRGEQYF. As DNA, the CDR3 is TGTGCCAGCAGTTCAGTTAGGGGCGAGCAGTACTTC. Full variable domain (remainder filled in from reference TRBV7-8 and TRBJ2-7): GAGVSQSPRYKVAKRGQDVALRCDPISGHVSLFWYQQALGQGPEFLTYFQNEAQLDKSGLPSDRFFAERPEGSVSTLKIQRTQQEDSAVYLCASSSVRGEQYFGPGTRLTVT.

The chain joins TRBV4-2 to TRBJ2-3; TRBD2 matches at 9 bases. Germline V CDR1 and CDR2: LGHNA, YNFKEQ. J gave up 2 bases and V 1 base, and 4 bases lay outside the gene matches. This CDR3 comprises 16 residues. CDR3 DNA: TGTGCCAGCAGCCAAGTTTTAGCGGGGGACACAGATACGCAGTATTTT. Translating gives CASSQVLAGDTDTQYF.

The chain joins TRBV7-3 to TRBJ2-2; 7 bases line up with TRBD1. V dropped 4 bases and J dropped 1; count of bases not matched to a gene: 6. Germline CDR1 is SGHTA and CDR2 is FQGTGA. The CDR3 is 16 amino acids. The CDR3 sequence: CASSSQPGGNTGELFF. The CDR3 bases are TGTGCCAGCAGCTCCCAGCCAGGGGGGAACACCGGGGAGCTGTTTTTT.

The chain is built from TRBV19 and TRBJ1-1; TRBD1 aligns across 8 bases. The CDR3 sequence is 14 residues long. V lost 6 bases to trimming and J lost 2 bases; unmatched junction nucleotides: 5. Germline CDR1 is LNHDA and CDR2 is SQIVND (reference sequence). The CDR3 here is CASRTGAGNTEAFF. As DNA, the CDR3 is TGTGCCAGTAGGACAGGGGCCGGAAACACTGAAGCTTTCTTT.

The genes are TRBV5-1 and TRBJ2-1; D remains unclear. CDR3 length: 15 amino acids. Germline V CDR1 and CDR2: SGHRS, YFSETQ. Trimming shortened V by 1 base and J by 3 bases, and 11 bases separated the two germline ends. This CDR3 is CASSLLPGLYNEQFF. Written as DNA, the CDR3 is TGCGCCAGCAGCTTGTTACCTGGGCTCTACAATGAGCAGTTCTTC. Using reference TRBV5-1 and TRBJ2-1 for the parts outside the CDR3, the full variable domain is KAGVTQTPRYLIKTRGQQVTLSCSPISGHRSVSWYQQTPGQGLQFLFEYFSETQRNKGNFPGRFSGRQFSNSRSEMNVSTLELGDSALYLCASSLLPGLYNEQFFGPGTRLTVL.

The genes are TRBV7-8 and TRBJ1-4; D is unclear. CDR1 SGHVS and CDR2 FQNEAQ come from the germline V gene. The CDR3 spans 14 residues. Trimming pared 3 bases from V and 8 bases from J, leaving 13 bases between. The CDR3 bases are TGTGCCAGCAGCTTCTCGAATACTAGGGAAAAACTGTTTTTT. The encoded protein is CASSFSNTREKLFF.

The CDR3 region is CASSLLTSGSLGDTQYF. Here the CDR3 DNA reads TGCGCCAGCAGCTTGTTGACTAGCGGGAGCCTGGGGGATACGCAGTATTTT. The rearrangement uses TRBV5-1 and TRBJ2-3, with 12 positions matching TRBD2. V gave up 1 base and J gave up 6 bases; unmatched junction bases: 9. CDR1 and CDR2 (germline): SGHRS, YFSETQ. This CDR3 spans 17 amino acids.

The genes are TRBV7-2 and TRBJ1-1, with D maybe TRBD1 (6 bases). Germline V lookup: CDR1 SGHTA, CDR2 FQGNSA. This CDR3 spans 15 amino acids. V shed 1 base and J shed 1 base, with 10 bases lying between them. CDR3 protein: CASSLDGQPNTEAFF. DNA for the CDR3: TGTGCCAGCAGCTTAGACGGACAGCCGAACACTGAAGCTTTCTTT.

The CDR3 nucleotides read TGTGCCTGGAGGCGGGACGCTCCTTCACCCCTCCACTTT. This codes for CAWRRDAPSPLHF. V and J are TRBV30 and TRBJ1-6; the D gene is possibly TRBD1 (5 bases). The germline V and J ends were trimmed by 3 bases and 9 bases, with 12 bases remaining between them. The germline V gene has CDR1 GTSNPN and CDR2 SVGIG (reference sequence). The length of the CDR3 is 13 residues.